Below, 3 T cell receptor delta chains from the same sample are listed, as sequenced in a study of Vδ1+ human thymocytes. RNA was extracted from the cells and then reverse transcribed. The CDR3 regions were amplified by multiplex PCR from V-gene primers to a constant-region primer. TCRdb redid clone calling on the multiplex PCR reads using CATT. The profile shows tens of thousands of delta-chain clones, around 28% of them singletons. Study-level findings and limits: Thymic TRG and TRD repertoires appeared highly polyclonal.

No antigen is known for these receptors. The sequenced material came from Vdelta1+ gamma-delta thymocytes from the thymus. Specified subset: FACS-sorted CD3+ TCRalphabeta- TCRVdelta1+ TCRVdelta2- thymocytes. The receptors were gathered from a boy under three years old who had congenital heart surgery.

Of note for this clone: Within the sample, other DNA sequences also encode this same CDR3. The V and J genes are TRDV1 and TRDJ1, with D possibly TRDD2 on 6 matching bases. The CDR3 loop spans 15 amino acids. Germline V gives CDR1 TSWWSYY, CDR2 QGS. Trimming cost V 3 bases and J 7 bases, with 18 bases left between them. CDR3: CALGDPLPPWGKLIF. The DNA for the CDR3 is TGTGCTCTTGGGGACCCCCTTCCCCCTTGGGGTAAACTCATCTTT.

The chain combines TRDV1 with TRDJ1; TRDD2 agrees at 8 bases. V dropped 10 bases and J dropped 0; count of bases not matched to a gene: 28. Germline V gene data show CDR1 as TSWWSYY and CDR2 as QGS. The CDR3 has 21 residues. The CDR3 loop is CARGELPTGSLGYMYTDKLIF. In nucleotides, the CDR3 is TGTGCTCGCGGGGAACTTCCTACGGGATCACTGGGCTATATGTACACCGATAAACTCATCTTT.

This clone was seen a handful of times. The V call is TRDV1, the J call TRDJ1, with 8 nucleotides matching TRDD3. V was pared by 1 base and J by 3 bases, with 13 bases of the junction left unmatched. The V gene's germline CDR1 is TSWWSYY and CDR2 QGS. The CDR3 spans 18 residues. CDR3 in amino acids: CALGEPCWLGDEADKLIF. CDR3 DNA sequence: TGTGCTCTTGGGGAACCTTGCTGGTTGGGGGATGAGGCCGATAAACTCATCTTT.